This T cell receptor beta chain was documented in a study of blood T cells in healthy people across ages. Study overall: About one barcoded beta molecule per two T cells came from capture by template switching.

Per sample, a minimum of 6 million PBMCs were isolated. Each sample provided at least 5.5 micrograms of extracted total RNA. Whole-study results and caveats: Possibly confounding the expanded clonotype changes was the fact that donor CMV status was unknown.

Points on this clonotype: Its antigen is unidentified.

PCR was performed a second time for about 7 to 11 cycles using a sample-barcoded 5' primer and a J-beta primer mix. One entry per CDR3 protein, called by TCRdb with MiXCR from the 5' RACE reads. The table has about 1.4 million distinct CDR3 sequences, roughly 60% seen once; the top ten hold 6.5% to 8.5%. Germline V gives CDR1 SGHTA, CDR2 FQGNSA. This CDR3 has 13 residues. This sequence was found in a man aged 18 to 35 in good health. The sequencing sample was made of blood. J is TRBJ2-5 and V is TRBV7-2; 10 bases fit TRBD2. The end of the DNA fits TRBJ2-7 better, so the J call may be wrong. The CDR3 sequence is CASTSGGLYEQYF. CDR3 sequence (DNA): TGTGCCAGCACTAGCGGGGGACTTTACGAGCAGTACTTC.